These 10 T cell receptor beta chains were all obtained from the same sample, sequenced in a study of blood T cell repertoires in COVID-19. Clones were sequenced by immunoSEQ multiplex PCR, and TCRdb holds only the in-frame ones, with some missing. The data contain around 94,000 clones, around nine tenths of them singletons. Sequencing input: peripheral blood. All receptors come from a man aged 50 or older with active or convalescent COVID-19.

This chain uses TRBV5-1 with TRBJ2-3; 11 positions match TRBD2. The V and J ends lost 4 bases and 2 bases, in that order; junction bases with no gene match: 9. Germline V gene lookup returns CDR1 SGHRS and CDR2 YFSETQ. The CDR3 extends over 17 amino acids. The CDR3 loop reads CASSPSVAGGFTDTQYF. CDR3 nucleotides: TGCGCCAGCAGCCCCTCTGTAGCGGGGGGGTTCACAGATACGCAGTATTTT.

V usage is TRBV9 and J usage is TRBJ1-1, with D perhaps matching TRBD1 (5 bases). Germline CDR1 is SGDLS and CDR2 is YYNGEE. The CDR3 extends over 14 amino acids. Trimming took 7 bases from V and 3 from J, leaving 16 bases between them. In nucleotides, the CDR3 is TGTGCCAGCCGGCTGGGGGGGGAGGACACTGAAGCTTTCTTT. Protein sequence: CASRLGGEDTEAFF.

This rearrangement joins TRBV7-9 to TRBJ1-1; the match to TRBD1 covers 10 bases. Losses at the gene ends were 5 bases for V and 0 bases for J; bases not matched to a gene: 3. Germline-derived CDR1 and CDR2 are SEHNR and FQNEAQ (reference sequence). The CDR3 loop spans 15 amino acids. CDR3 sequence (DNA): TGTGCCAGCAGCCTCGGGACAGGGGTGAACACTGAAGCTTTCTTT. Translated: CASSLGTGVNTEAFF.

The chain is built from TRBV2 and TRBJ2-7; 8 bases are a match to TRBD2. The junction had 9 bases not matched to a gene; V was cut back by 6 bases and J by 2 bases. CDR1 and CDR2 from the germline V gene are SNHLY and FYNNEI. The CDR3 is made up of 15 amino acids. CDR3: CASRQAGGLPYEQYF. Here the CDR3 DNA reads TGTGCCAGCAGACAGGCGGGGGGCCTTCCCTACGAGCAGTACTTC.

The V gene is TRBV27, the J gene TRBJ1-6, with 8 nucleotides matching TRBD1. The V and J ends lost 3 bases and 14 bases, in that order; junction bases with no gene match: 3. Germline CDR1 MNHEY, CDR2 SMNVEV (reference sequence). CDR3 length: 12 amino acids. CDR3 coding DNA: TGTGCCAGCAGTTTCAACAGGGGGGCCCTCCACTTT. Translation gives CASSFNRGALHF.

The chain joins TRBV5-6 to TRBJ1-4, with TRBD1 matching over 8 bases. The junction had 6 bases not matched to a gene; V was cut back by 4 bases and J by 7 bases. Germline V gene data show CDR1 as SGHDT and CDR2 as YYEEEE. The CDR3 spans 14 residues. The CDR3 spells CASSLRTGTEKLFF. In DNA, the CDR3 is TGTGCCAGCAGCCTGCGGACAGGGACTGAAAAACTGTTTTTT.

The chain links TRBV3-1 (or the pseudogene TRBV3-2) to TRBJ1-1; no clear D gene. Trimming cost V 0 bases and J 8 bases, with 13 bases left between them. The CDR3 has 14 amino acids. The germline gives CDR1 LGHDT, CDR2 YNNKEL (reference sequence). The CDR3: CASSQDREDGEAFF. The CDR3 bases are TGTGCCAGCAGCCAAGATCGGGAAGACGGGGAAGCTTTCTTT.

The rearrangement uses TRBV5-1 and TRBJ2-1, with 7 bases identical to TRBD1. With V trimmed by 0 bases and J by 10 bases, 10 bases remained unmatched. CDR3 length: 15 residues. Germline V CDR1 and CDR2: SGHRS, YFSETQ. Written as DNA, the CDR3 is TGCGCCAGCAGCTTGGAGCAGGGGGTACGATGGGAGCAGTTCTTC. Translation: CASSLEQGVRWEQFF.

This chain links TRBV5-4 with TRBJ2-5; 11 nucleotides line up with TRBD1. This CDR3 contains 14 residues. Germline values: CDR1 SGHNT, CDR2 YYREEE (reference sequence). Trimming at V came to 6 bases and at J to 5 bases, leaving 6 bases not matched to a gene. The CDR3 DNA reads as TGTGCCAGCACCCTGGACAGGGGGCATGAGACCCAGTACTTC. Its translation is CASTLDRGHETQYF.

CDR3 sequence reads: CASSSGGGYEQYF. In DNA, the CDR3 is TGTGCCAGCAGTTCAGGGGGTGGCTACGAGCAGTACTTC. This chain links TRBV28 with TRBJ2-7; TRBD1 aligns across 7 bases. The CDR3 is 13 amino acids. Per the germline V gene, CDR1 is MDHEN and CDR2 is SYDVKM. Unmatched junction bases numbered 3, after V lost 4 bases and J lost 3 bases.